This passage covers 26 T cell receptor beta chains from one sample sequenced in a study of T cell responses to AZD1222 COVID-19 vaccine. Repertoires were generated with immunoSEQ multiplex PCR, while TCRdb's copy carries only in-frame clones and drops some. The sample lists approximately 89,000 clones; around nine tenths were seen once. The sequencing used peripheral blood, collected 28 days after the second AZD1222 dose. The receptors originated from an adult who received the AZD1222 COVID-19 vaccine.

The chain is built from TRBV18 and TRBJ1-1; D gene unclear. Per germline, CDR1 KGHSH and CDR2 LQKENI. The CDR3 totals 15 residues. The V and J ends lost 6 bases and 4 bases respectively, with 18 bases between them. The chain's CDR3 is CASSPDPGRTTEAFF. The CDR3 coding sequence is TGTGCCAGCTCCCCCGACCCCGGACGGACCACTGAAGCTTTCTTT.

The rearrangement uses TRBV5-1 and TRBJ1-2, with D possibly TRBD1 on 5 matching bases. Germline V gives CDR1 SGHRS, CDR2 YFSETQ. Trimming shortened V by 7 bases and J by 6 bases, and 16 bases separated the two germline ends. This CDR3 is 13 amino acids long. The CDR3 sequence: CASSFGTRNGYTF. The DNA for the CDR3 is TGCGCCAGCTCCTTTGGGACTCGGAATGGCTACACCTTC.

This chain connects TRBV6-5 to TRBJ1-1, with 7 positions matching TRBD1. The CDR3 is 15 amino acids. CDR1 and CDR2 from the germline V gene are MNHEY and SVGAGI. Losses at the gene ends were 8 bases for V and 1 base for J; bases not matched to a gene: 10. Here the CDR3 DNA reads TGTGCCAGCTTCCGGGACAGTCTACCGAACACTGAAGCTTTCTTT. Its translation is CASFRDSLPNTEAFF.

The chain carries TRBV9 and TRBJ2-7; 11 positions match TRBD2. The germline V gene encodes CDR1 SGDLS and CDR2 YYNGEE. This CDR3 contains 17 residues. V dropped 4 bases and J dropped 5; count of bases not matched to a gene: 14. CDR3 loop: CASSPTISGRAAHEQYF. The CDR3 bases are TGTGCCAGCAGCCCCACAATTAGCGGGAGGGCCGCCCACGAGCAGTACTTC.

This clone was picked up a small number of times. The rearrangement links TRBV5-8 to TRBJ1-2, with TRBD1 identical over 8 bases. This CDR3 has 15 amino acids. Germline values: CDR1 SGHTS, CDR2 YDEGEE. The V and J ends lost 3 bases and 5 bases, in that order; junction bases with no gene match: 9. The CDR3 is CASSSGQGRRYGYTF. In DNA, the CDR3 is TGTGCCAGCAGCTCCGGACAGGGCAGGAGATATGGCTACACCTTC. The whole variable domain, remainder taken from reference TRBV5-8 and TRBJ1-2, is EAGVTQSPTHLIKTRGQQATLRCSPISGHTSVYWYQQALGLGLQFLLWYDEGEERNRGNFPPRFSGRQFPNYSSELNVNALELEDSALYLCASSSGQGRRYGYTFGSGTRLTVV.

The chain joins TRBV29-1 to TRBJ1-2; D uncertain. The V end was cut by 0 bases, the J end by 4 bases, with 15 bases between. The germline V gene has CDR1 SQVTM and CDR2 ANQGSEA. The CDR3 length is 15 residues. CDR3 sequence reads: CSVEESGTFSYGYTF. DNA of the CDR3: TGCAGCGTTGAAGAGAGCGGTACCTTCTCCTATGGCTACACCTTC.

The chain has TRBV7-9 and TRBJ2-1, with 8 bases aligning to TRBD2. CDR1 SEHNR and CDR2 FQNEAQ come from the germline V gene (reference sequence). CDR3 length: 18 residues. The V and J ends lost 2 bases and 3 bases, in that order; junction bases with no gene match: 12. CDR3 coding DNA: TGTGCCAGCAGCTTATCGTTGAGTCGGGCGGGGGGCTACAATGAGCAGTTCTTC. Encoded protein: CASSLSLSRAGGYNEQFF.

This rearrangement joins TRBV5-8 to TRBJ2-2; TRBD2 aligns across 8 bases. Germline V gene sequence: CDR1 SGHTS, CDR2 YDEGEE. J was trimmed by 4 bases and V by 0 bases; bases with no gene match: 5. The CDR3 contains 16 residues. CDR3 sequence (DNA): TGTGCCAGCAGCTTGGCGGGACTAGAAGGCACCGGGGAGCTGTTTTTT. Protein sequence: CASSLAGLEGTGELFF.

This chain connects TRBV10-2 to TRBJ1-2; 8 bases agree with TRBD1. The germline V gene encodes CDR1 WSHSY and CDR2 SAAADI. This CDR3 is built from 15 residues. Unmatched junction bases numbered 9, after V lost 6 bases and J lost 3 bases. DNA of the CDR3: TGCGCCAGCAGCCCGACAGGGGACGAGTACTATGGCTACACCTTC. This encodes CASSPTGDEYYGYTF.

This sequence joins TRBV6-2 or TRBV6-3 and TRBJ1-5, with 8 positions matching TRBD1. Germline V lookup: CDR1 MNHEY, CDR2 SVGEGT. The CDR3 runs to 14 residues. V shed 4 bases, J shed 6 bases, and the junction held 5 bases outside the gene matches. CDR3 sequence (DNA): TGTGCCAGCAGTTCCGGGACAGGAGGTCAGCCCCAGCATTTT. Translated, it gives CASSSGTGGQPQHF.

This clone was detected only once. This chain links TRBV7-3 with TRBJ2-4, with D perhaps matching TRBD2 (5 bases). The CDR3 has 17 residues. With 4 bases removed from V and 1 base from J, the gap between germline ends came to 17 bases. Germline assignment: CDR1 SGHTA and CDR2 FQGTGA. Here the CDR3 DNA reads TGTGCCAGCAGCTCACCGGGGAGTTCTGGGGCCAAAAACATTCAGTACTTC. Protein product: CASSSPGSSGAKNIQYF.

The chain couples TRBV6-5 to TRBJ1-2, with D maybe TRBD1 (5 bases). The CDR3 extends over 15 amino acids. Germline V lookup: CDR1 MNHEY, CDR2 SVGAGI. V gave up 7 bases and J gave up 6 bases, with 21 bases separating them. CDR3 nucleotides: TGTGCCAGCATCCGGGGGACGGGACGGTGGGATGGCTACACCTTC. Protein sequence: CASIRGTGRWDGYTF.

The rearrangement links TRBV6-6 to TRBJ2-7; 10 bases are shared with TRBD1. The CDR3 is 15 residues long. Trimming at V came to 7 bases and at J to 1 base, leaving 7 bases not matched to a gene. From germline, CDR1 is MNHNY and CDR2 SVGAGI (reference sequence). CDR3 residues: CASTPGQGSSYEQYF. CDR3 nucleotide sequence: TGTGCCAGCACCCCGGGACAGGGGTCTTCCTACGAGCAGTACTTC.

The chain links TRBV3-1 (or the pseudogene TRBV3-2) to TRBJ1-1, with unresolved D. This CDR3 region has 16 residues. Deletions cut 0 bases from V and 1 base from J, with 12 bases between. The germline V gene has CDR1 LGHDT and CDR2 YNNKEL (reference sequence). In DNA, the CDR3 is TGTGCCAGCAGCCAAGATTTCAGGTTGGGGAACACTGAAGCTTTCTTT. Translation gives CASSQDFRLGNTEAFF.

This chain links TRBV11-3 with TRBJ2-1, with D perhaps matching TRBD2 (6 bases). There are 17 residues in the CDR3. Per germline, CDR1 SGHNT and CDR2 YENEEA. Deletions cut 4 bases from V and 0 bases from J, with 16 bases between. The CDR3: CASSSKAGKSSYNEQFF. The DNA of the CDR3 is TGTGCCAGCAGCTCGAAAGCGGGTAAAAGCTCCTACAATGAGCAGTTCTTC.

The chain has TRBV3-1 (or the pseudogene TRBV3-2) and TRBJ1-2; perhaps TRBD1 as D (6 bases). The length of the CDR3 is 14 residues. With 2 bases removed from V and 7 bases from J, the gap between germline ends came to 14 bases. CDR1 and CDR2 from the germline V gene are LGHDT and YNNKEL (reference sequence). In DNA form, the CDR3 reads TGTGCCAGCAGCCAATTAGGGGGGGCGGCTGGCTACACCTTC. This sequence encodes CASSQLGGAAGYTF.

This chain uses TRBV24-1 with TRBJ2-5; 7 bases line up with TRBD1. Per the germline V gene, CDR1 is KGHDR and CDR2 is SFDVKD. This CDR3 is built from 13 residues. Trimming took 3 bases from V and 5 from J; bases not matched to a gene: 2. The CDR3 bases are TGTGCCACCAGTGATGACAGGGTGGAGACCCAGTACTTC. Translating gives CATSDDRVETQYF.

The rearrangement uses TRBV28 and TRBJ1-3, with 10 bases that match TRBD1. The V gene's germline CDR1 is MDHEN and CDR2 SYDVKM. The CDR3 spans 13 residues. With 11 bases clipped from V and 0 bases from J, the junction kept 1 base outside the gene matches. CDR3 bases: TGTGCCGGACAGGGGGGCTCTGGAAACACCATATATTTT. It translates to CAGQGGSGNTIYF.

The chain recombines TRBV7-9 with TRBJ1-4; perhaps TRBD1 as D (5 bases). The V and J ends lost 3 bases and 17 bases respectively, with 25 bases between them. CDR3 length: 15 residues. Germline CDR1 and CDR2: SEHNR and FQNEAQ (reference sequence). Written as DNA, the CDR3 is TGTGCCAGCAGCTTTCTCCCAGGGTCGGTATCGGTCACCTTTTTT. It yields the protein CASSFLPGSVSVTFF. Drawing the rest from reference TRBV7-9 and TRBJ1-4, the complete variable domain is DTGVSQNPRHKITKRGQNVTFRCDPISEHNRLYWYRQTLGQGPEFLTYFQNEAQLEKSRLLSDRFSAERPKGSFSTLEIQRTEQGDSAMYLCASSFLPGSVSVTFFGSGTQLSVL.

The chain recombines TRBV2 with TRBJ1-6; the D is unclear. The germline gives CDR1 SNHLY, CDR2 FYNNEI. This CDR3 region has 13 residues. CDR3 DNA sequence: TGTGGGGGTAGGGTTGTTGATAATTCACCCCTCCACTTT. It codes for CGGRVVDNSPLHF.

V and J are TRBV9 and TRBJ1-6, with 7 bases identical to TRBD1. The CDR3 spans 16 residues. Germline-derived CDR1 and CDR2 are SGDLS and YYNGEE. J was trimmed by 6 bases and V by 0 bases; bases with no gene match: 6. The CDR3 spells CASSVGGQPSNSPLHF. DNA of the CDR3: TGTGCCAGCAGCGTAGGGGGACAGCCGAGTAATTCACCCCTCCACTTT.

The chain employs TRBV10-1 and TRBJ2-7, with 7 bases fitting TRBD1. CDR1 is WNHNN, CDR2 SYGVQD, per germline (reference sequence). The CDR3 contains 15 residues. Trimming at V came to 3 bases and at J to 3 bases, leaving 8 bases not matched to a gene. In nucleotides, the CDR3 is TGCGCCAGCAGTGACAAGACAGGGACGAACTACGAGCAGTACTTC. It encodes CASSDKTGTNYEQYF.

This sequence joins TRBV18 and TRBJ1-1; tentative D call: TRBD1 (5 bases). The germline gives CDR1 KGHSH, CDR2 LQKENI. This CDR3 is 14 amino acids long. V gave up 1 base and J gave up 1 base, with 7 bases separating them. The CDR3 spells CASSPLGQNTEAFF. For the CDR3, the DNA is TGTGCCAGCTCACCACTAGGACAGAACACTGAAGCTTTCTTT.

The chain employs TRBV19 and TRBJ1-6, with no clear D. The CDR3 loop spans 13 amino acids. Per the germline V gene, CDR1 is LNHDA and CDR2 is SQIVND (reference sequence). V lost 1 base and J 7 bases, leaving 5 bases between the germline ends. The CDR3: CASSIGPNSPLHF. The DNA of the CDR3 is TGTGCCAGTAGTATAGGCCCAAATTCACCCCTCCACTTT. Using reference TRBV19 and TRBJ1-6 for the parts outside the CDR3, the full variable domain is DGGITQSPKYLFRKEGQNVTLSCEQNLNHDAMYWYRQDPGQGLRLIYYSQIVNDFQKGDIAEGYSVSREKKESFPLTVTSAQKNPTAFYLCASSIGPNSPLHFGNGTRLTVT.

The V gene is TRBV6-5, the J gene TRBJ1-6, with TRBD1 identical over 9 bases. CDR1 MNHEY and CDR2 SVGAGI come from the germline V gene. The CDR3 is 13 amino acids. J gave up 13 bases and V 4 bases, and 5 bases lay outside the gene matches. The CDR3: CASSFGQGRPLHF. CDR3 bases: TGTGCCAGCAGTTTCGGACAGGGGCGGCCCCTCCACTTT.

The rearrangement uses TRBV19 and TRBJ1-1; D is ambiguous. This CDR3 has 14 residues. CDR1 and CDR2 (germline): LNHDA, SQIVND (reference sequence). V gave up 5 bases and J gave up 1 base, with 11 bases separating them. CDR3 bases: TGTGCCAGTAGTCCGCAGGCGAAGAACACTGAAGCTTTCTTT. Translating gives CASSPQAKNTEAFF. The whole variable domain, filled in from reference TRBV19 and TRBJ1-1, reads DGGITQSPKYLFRKEGQNVTLSCEQNLNHDAMYWYRQDPGQGLRLIYYSQIVNDFQKGDIAEGYSVSREKKESFPLTVTSAQKNPTAFYLCASSPQAKNTEAFFGQGTRLTVV.